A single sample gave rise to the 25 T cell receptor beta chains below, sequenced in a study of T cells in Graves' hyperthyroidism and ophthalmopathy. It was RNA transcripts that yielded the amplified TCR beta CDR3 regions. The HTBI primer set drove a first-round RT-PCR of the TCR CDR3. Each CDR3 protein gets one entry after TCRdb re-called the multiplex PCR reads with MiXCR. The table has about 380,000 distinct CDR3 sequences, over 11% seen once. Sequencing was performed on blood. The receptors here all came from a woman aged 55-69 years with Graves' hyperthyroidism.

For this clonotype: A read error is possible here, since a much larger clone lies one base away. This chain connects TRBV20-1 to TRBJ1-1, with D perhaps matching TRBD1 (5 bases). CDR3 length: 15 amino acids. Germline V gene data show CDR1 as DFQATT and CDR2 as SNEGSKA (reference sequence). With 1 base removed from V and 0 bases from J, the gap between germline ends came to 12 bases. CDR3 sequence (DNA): TGCAGTGCTAGAGGGTCCCGGGGCCTGAACACTGAAGCTTTCTTT. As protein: CSARGSRGLNTEAFF.

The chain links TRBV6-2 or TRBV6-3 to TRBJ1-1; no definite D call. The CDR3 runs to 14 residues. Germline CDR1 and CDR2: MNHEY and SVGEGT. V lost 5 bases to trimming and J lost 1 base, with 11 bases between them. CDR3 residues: CASSAFQANTEAFF. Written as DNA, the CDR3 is TGTGCCAGCAGTGCCTTCCAGGCGAACACTGAAGCTTTCTTT.

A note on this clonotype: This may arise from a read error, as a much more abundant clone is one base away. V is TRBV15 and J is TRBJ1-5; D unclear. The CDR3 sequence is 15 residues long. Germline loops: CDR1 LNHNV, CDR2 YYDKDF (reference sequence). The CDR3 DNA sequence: TGTGCCACCAGCAGAACACGGGGTAGCAGTCAGCCCCAGCATTTT. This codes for CATSRTRGSSQPQHF.

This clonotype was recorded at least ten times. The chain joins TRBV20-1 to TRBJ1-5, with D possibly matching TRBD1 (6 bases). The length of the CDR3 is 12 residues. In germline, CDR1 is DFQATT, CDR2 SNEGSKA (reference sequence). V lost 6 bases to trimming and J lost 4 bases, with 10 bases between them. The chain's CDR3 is CSATDRNQPQHF. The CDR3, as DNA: TGCAGTGCCACCGACAGGAATCAGCCCCAGCATTTT.

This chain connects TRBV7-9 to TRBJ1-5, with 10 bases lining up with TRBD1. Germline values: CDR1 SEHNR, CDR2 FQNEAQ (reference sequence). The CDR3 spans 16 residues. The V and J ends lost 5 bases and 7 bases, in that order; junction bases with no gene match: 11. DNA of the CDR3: TGTGCCAGCAGCATACGACGGGACAGGGGTGGACAGCCCCAGCATTTT. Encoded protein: CASSIRRDRGGQPQHF. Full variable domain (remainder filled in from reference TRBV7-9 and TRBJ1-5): DTGVSQNPRHKITKRGQNVTFRCDPISEHNRLYWYRQTLGQGPEFLTYFQNEAQLEKSRLLSDRFSAERPKGSFSTLEIQRTEQGDSAMYLCASSIRRDRGGQPQHFGDGTRLSIL.

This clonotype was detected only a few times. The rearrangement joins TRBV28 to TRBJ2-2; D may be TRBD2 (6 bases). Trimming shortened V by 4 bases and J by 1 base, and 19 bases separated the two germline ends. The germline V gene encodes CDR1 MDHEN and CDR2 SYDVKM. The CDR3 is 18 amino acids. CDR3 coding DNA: TGTGCCAGCAGTTCAAACCCGGCCCTGGGGGGGAACACCGGGGAGCTGTTTTTT. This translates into CASSSNPALGGNTGELFF.

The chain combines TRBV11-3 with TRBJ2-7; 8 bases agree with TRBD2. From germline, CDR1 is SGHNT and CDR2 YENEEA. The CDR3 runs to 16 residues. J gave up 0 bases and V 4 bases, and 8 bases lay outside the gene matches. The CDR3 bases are TGTGCCAGCAGCTACCGGGGGGGGGGGACCTCCTACGAGCAGTACTTC. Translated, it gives CASSYRGGGTSYEQYF.

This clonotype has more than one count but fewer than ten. The CDR3 protein is CASSGASGRVGTDTQYF. The CDR3 DNA sequence: TGTGCCAGCAGCGGGGCTAGCGGGAGGGTCGGTACAGATACGCAGTATTTT. V usage is TRBV3-1 and J usage is TRBJ2-3, with 12 bases fitting TRBD2. J lost 3 bases, V lost 5 bases, and 9 bases had no gene match. The germline V gene has CDR1 LGHDT and CDR2 YNNKEL (reference sequence). This CDR3 is 17 amino acids long.

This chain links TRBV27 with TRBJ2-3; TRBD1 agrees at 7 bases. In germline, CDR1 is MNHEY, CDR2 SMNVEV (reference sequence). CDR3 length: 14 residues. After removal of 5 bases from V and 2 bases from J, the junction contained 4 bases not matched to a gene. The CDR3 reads CASSPDRPTDTQYF. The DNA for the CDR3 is TGTGCCAGCAGTCCGGACAGGCCCACAGATACGCAGTATTTT.

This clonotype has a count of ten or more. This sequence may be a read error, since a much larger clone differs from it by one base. Here the CDR3 reads CASSVQGDTEAFF. CDR3 nucleotides: TGTGCCAGCAGCGTACAGGGGGACACTGAAGCTTTCTTT. The chain recombines TRBV9 with TRBJ1-1; 7 nucleotides align to TRBD1. This CDR3 spans 13 amino acids. Germline CDR1 is SGDLS and CDR2 is YYNGEE. Losses at the gene ends were 1 base for V and 3 bases for J; bases not matched to a gene: 0.

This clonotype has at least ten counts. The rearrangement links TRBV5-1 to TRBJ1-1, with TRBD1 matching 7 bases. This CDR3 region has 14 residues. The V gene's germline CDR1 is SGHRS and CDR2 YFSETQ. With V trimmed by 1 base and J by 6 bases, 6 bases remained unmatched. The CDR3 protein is CASSLTGVEAEAFF. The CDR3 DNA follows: TGCGCCAGCAGCTTGACAGGGGTTGAGGCTGAAGCTTTCTTT.

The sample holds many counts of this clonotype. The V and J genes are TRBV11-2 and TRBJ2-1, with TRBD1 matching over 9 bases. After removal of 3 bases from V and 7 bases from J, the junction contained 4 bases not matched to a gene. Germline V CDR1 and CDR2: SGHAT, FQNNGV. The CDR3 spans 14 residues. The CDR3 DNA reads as TGTGCCAGCAGCTTCCGGGACAGGGAAAATGAGCAGTTCTTC. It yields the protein CASSFRDRENEQFF.

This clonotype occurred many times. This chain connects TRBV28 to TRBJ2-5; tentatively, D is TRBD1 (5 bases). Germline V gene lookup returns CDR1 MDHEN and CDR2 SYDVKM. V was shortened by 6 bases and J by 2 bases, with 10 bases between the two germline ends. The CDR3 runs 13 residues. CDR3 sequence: CASSATGQETQYF. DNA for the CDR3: TGTGCCAGCAGCGCCACAGGTCAAGAGACCCAGTACTTC.

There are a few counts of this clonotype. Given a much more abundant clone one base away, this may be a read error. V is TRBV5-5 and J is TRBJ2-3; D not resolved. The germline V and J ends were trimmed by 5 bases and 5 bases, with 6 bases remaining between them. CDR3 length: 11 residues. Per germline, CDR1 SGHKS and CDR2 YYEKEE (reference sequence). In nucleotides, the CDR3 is TGTGCCAGCAGGGCGGTAGATACGCAGTATTTT. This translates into CASRAVDTQYF.

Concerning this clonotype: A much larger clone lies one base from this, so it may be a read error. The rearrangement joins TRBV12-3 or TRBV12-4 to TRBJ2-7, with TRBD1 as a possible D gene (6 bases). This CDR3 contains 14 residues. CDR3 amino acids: CANSLWGQGYEQYF. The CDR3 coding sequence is TGTGCCAACAGTTTATGGGGACAAGGTTACGAGCAGTACTTC.

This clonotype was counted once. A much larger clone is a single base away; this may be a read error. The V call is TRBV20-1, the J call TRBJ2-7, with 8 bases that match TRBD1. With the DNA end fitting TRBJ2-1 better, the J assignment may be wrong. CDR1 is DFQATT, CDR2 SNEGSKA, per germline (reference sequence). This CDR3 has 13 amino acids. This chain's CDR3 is CSASRGLTYEQFF. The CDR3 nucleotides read TGCAGTGCTAGCAGGGGGCTAACGTACGAGCAGTTCTTC.

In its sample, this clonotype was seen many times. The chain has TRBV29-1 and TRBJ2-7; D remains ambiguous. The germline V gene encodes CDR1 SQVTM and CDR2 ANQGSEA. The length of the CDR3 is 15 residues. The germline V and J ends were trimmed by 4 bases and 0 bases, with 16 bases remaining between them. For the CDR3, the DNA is TGCAGCGTTGGATCCAGTCGTAGGAGCTCCTACGAGCAGTACTTC. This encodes CSVGSSRRSSYEQYF.

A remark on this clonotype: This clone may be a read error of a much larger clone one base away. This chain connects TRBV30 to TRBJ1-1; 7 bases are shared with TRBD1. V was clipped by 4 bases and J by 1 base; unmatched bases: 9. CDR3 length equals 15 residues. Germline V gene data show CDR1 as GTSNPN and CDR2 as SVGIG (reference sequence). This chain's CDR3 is CAWIGRRGPNTEAFF. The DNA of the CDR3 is TGTGCCTGGATTGGTCGGAGGGGGCCGAACACTGAAGCTTTCTTT.

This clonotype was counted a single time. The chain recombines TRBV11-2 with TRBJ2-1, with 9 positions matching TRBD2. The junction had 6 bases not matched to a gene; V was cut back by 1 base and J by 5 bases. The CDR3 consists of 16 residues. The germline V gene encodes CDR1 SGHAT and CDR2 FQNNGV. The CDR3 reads CASSLGVAGVHNEQFF. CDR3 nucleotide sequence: TGTGCCAGCAGCTTAGGGGTAGCGGGAGTTCACAATGAGCAGTTCTTC.

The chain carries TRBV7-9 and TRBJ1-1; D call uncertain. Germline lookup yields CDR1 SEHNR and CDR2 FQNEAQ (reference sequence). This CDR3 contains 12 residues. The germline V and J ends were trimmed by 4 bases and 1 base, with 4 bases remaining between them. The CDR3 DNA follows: TGTGCCAGCAGCTGGCAGAACACTGAAGCTTTCTTT. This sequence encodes CASSWQNTEAFF.

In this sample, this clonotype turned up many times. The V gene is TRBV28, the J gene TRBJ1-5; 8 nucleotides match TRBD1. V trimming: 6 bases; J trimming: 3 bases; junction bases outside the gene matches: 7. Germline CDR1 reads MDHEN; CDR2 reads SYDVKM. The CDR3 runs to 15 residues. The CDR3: CASRRTGKNNQPQHF. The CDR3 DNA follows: TGTGCCAGCAGGAGGACAGGGAAAAACAATCAGCCCCAGCATTTT.

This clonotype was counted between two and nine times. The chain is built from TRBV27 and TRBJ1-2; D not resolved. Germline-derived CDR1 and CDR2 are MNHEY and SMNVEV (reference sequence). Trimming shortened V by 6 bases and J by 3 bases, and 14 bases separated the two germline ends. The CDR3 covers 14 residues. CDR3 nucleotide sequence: TGTGCCAGCAGCCGTACTACACTTGACTATGGCTACACCTTC. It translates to CASSRTTLDYGYTF.

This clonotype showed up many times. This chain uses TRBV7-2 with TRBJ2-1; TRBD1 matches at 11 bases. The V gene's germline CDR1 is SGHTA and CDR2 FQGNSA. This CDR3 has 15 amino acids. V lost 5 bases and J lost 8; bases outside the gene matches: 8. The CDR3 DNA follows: TGTGCCAGCAGCCCATGGACAGGGGGCTTGTATGAGCAGTTCTTC. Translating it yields CASSPWTGGLYEQFF.

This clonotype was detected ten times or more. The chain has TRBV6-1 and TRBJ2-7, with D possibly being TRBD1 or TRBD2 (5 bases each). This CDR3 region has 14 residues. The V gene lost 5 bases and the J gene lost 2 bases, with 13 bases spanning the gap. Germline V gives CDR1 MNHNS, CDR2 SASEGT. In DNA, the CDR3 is TGTGCCAGCAGTACTAAGGGACGGGCCTACGAGCAGTACTTC. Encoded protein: CASSTKGRAYEQYF.

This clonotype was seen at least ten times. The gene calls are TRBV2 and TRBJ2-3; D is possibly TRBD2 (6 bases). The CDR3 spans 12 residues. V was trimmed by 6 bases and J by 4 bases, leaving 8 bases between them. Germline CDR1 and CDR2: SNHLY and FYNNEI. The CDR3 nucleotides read TGTGCCAGCAGGACTAGTGCAGATACGCAGTATTTT. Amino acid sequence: CASRTSADTQYF.